A single sample gave rise to the 14 T cell receptor beta chains below, sequenced in a study of shared clonotypes between healthy human individuals. The assay was immunoSEQ multiplex PCR, and TCRdb's table has in-frame clones only and misses some. The table has fewer than 1.6 million clones, 98% seen once. Sample: naive CD4+ T cells sorted from blood. Subset in this sample: CD45RA+ positively selected. These receptors were obtained from a man aged 25-45 years in good health.

This chain joins TRBV7-9 and TRBJ1-2; no clear D. Germline lookup yields CDR1 SEHNR and CDR2 FQNEAQ (reference sequence). The CDR3 loop spans 10 amino acids. V shed 4 bases and J shed 8 bases, with 5 bases lying between them. CDR3 DNA: TGTGCCAGCAGCTCATCAGGCTACACCTTC. Encoded protein: CASSSSGYTF.

This clone has a single count. V gene TRBV5-1 combines with J gene TRBJ2-7; 7 nucleotides line up with TRBD1. CDR3 length: 15 residues. The V segment lost 2 bases and the J segment 1 base; nucleotides outside the gene matches: 6. Germline V gene lookup returns CDR1 SGHRS and CDR2 YFSETQ. CDR3 DNA: TGCGCCAGCAGCTTTCTCGGGACAGAGTCCTACGAGCAGTACTTC. Protein: CASSFLGTESYEQYF.

The V and J genes are TRBV28 and TRBJ1-3; no clear D gene. The V end lost 7 bases, the J end lost 0 bases, and 16 bases lay between the germline ends. CDR1 is MDHEN, CDR2 SYDVKM, per germline. The CDR3 is 16 amino acids. The CDR3 DNA is TGTGCCAGCACCCGACCGGGGTTGGCCTCTGGAAACACCATATATTTT. Encoded protein: CASTRPGLASGNTIYF.

Of note for this clone: A read error may account for a junction end that differs from germline. This chain links TRBV11-3 with TRBJ2-3; D call uncertain. The length of the CDR3 is 13 residues. Germline V gene lookup returns CDR1 SGHNT and CDR2 YENEEA. In DNA, the CDR3 is TGTGCCAGCAGCTTCAGAAGCAGAGATACGCAGTATTTT. Translated: CASSFRSRDTQYF.

V gene TRBV28 combines with J gene TRBJ2-3; tentative D call: TRBD1 (6 bases). Germline assignment: CDR1 MDHEN and CDR2 SYDVKM. The CDR3 totals 15 residues. V gave up 6 bases and J gave up 2 bases, with 15 bases separating them. The CDR3 coding sequence is TGTGCCAGCAGCCTCCCGACAGGAGACACAGATACGCAGTATTTT. Protein: CASSLPTGDTDTQYF.

The rearrangement uses TRBV29-1 and TRBJ2-7, with 7 positions matching TRBD1. The J segment lost 3 bases and the V segment lost 0 bases, leaving 20 bases of the junction unmatched. This CDR3 has 19 amino acids. Germline assignment: CDR1 SQVTM and CDR2 ANQGSEA. CDR3 amino acids: CSVEEVVWNEGAVDYEQYF. The CDR3, as DNA: TGCAGCGTTGAAGAAGTCGTGTGGAACGAGGGGGCGGTAGACTACGAGCAGTACTTC.

V is TRBV18 and J is TRBJ2-1; possible D gene TRBD2, 6 bases. The V gene's germline CDR1 is KGHSH and CDR2 LQKENI. The CDR3 has 14 amino acids. V was cut by 5 bases and J by 7 bases, with 15 bases left in between. The CDR3 spells CASSDFWGGNEQFF. The CDR3 bases are TGTGCCAGCTCAGATTTTTGGGGAGGTAATGAGCAGTTCTTC.

This chain links TRBV7-2 with TRBJ2-2; possibly TRBD2 for D (5 bases). Germline V gene sequence: CDR1 SGHTA, CDR2 FQGNSA. The CDR3 totals 13 residues. V lost 5 bases and J 6 bases, leaving 10 bases between the germline ends. The CDR3: CASSPQLAGELFF. The CDR3 region has the DNA TGTGCCAGCAGCCCCCAACTAGCCGGGGAGCTGTTTTTT. Full variable domain (missing parts from reference TRBV7-2 and TRBJ2-2): GAGVSQSPSNKVTEKGKDVELRCDPISGHTALYWYRQSLGQGLEFLIYFQGNSAPDKSGLPSDRFSAERTGGSVSTLTIQRTQQEDSAVYLCASSPQLAGELFFGEGSRLTVL.

The chain joins TRBV11-2 to TRBJ1-2, with 9 bases matching TRBD1. Germline trimming cut 1 base from V and 4 bases from J; bases unmatched to any gene: 4. The germline CDR1 and CDR2 sequences are SGHAT and FQNNGV. This CDR3 has 15 amino acids. The chain's CDR3 is CASSLAGTGTYGYTF. DNA of the CDR3: TGTGCCAGCAGCTTAGCCGGGACAGGGACCTATGGCTACACCTTC.

This CDR3 is CASTVTGSNTGELFF. The CDR3 nucleotides read TGTGCCAGCACCGTGACAGGGTCGAACACCGGGGAGCTGTTTTTT. The chain combines TRBV25-1 with TRBJ2-2; 7 nucleotides align to TRBD1. CDR1 and CDR2 from the germline V gene are MGHDK and SYGVNS. The CDR3 has 15 residues. V trimming: 7 bases; J trimming: 0 bases; junction bases outside the gene matches: 5.

This chain's CDR3 is CASSGQGGSTQYF. CDR3 in DNA: TGTGCCAGCAGTGGACAGGGCGGTTCAACGCAGTATTTT. This chain uses TRBV25-1 with TRBJ2-3, with 7 bases lining up with TRBD1. The J segment lost 9 bases and the V segment lost 4 bases, leaving 7 bases of the junction unmatched. Germline CDR1 MGHDK, CDR2 SYGVNS. This CDR3 has 13 amino acids.

The gene calls are TRBV28 and TRBJ2-7; TRBD2 agrees at 13 bases. The CDR3 covers 13 residues. Germline V lookup: CDR1 MDHEN, CDR2 SYDVKM. The V gene end was trimmed by 5 bases and the J gene end by 7 bases; junction bases not matched to a gene: 2. CDR3 DNA: TGTGCCAGCAGTGGACTAGCGGGAGTGGAGCAGTACTTC. Amino acid sequence: CASSGLAGVEQYF.

This chain joins TRBV18 and TRBJ2-2; 14 nucleotides align to TRBD2. This CDR3 comprises 19 residues. V dropped 2 bases and J dropped 7; count of bases not matched to a gene: 12. CDR1 and CDR2 from the germline V gene are KGHSH and LQKENI. CDR3 in amino acids: CASSPSRGTSGRKVGELFF. In DNA form, the CDR3 reads TGTGCCAGCTCACCATCAAGGGGGACTAGCGGGAGAAAGGTCGGGGAGCTGTTTTTT.

This clone has a handful of counts. In nucleotides, the CDR3 is TGTGCCAGCAGCCCCAGATGGGGGCAAGGAGGCTATGGCTACACCTTC. As protein: CASSPRWGQGGYGYTF. The rearrangement links TRBV9 to TRBJ1-2, with a tentative D call TRBD1 (6 bases). The CDR3 is 16 amino acids. Germline V lookup: CDR1 SGDLS, CDR2 YYNGEE. V shed 4 bases and J shed 4 bases, with 20 bases lying between them.